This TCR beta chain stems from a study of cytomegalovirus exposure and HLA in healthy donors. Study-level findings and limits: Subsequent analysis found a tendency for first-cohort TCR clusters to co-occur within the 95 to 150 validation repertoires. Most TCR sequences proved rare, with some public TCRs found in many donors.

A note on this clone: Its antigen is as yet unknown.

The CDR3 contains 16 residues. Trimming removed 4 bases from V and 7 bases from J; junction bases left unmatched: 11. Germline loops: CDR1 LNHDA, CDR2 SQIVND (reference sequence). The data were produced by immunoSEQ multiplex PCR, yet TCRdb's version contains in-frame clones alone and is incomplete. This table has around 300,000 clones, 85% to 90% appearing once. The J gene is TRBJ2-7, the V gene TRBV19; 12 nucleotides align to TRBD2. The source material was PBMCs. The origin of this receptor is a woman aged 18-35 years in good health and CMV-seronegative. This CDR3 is CASSRLAGAGSGEQYF. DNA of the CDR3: TGTGCCAGTAGTAGACTAGCGGGAGCGGGATCCGGTGAGCAGTACTTC.